The 22 T cell receptor beta chains listed next were all sequenced from one sample in a study of beta chain features in type 1 diabetes. Expressed TCRB transcripts were sequenced because the isolated RNA had all been reverse transcribed beforehand. Only in-frame clones appear in the TCRdb table, and some are missing; sequencing was by immunoSEQ multiplex PCR. The top ten clones hold 0.015% to 0.02% of a sample with about 360,000 clones, roughly 12% of them seen once. Sequencing was performed on naive CD4+ T cells from blood. The receptors were sampled from a young man in good health.

This clone was observed a handful of times. The genes are TRBV27 and TRBJ2-7, with D possibly matching TRBD1 (5 bases). The CDR3 consists of 15 residues. The germline V and J ends were trimmed by 1 base and 1 base, with 11 bases remaining between them. Germline V gives CDR1 MNHEY, CDR2 SMNVEV (reference sequence). CDR3 loop: CASSLCQGGSYEQYF. In DNA, the CDR3 is TGTGCCAGCAGTTTATGTCAGGGTGGGTCCTACGAGCAGTACTTC.

This sequence joins TRBV4-1 and TRBJ2-1; 8 bases are a match to TRBD2. Germline CDR1 and CDR2: MGHRA and YSYEKL. The V segment lost 0 bases and the J segment 6 bases; nucleotides outside the gene matches: 10. The CDR3 sequence is 17 residues long. Written as DNA, the CDR3 is TGCGCCAGCAGCCAAGATCATGCAGCGGGGGAACCCAATGAGCAGTTCTTC. This codes for CASSQDHAAGEPNEQFF.

The J gene is TRBJ1-1, the V gene TRBV30; D perhaps matches TRBD1 (6 bases). Trimming pared 4 bases from V and 4 bases from J, leaving 13 bases between. In germline, CDR1 is GTSNPN, CDR2 SVGIG (reference sequence). The CDR3 has 13 amino acids. CDR3 loop: CAWTQQGITEAFF. DNA of the CDR3: TGTGCCTGGACCCAACAGGGTATCACTGAAGCTTTCTTT.

The rearrangement links TRBV7-2 to TRBJ1-5; 10 bases agree with TRBD1. In germline, CDR1 is SGHTA, CDR2 FQGNSA. V lost 5 bases to trimming and J lost 6 bases; unmatched junction nucleotides: 10. The CDR3 totals 16 residues. The CDR3 reads CASSPSGQGVSQPQHF. As DNA, the CDR3 is TGTGCCAGCAGCCCAAGCGGACAGGGGGTGAGTCAGCCCCAGCATTTT. The full variable domain, with the rest looked up from reference TRBV7-2 and TRBJ1-5, is GAGVSQSPSNKVTEKGKDVELRCDPISGHTALYWYRQSLGQGLEFLIYFQGNSAPDKSGLPSDRFSAERTGGSVSTLTIQRTQQEDSAVYLCASSPSGQGVSQPQHFGDGTRLSIL.

This clone was seen only a few times. The J gene is TRBJ2-7, the V gene TRBV5-4; no clear D. Trimming stripped 2 bases from V and 2 bases from J, with 14 bases between. The CDR3 has 15 residues. Per germline, CDR1 SGHNT and CDR2 YYREEE (reference sequence). The CDR3 region has the DNA TGTGCCAGCAGCTTAAGCGCCCCGGTTCCCTACGAGCAGTACTTC. Protein product: CASSLSAPVPYEQYF.

This chain's CDR3 is CASTSGLYQETQYF. For the CDR3, the DNA is TGTGCCTCGACTAGCGGGCTGTACCAAGAGACCCAGTACTTC. The chain carries TRBV28 and TRBJ2-5, with 10 bases that match TRBD2. The J segment lost 0 bases and the V segment lost 11 bases, leaving 6 bases of the junction unmatched. CDR3 size: 14 residues. Germline assignment: CDR1 MDHEN and CDR2 SYDVKM.

This clone has a handful of counts. This sequence joins TRBV18 and TRBJ1-1; D unclear. The CDR3 totals 13 residues. In germline, CDR1 is KGHSH, CDR2 LQKENI. V dropped 5 bases and J dropped 1 base, with 8 bases sitting between them. Here the CDR3 reads CASSLGRNTEAFF. CDR3 nucleotides: TGTGCCAGCTCATTGGGCCGGAACACTGAAGCTTTCTTT. Full variable domain (outside the CDR3, taken from reference TRBV18 and TRBJ1-1): NAGVMQNPRHLVRRRGQEARLRCSPMKGHSHVYWYRQLPEEGLKFMVYLQKENIIDESGMPKERFSAEFPKEGPSILRIQQVVRGDSAAYFCASSLGRNTEAFFGQGTRLTVV.

The V gene is TRBV6-5, the J gene TRBJ2-3, with D perhaps TRBD2 (6 bases). The CDR3 is 16 residues long. Deletions cut 4 bases from V and 6 bases from J, with 20 bases between. The germline gives CDR1 MNHEY, CDR2 SVGAGI. Here the CDR3 reads CASSFSGGRGGDTQYF. The DNA for the CDR3 is TGTGCCAGCAGTTTCAGTGGTGGTAGGGGAGGCGATACGCAGTATTTT.

This sequence joins TRBV19 and TRBJ1-2; D is perhaps TRBD1 (5 bases). Trimming took 3 bases from V and 5 from J, leaving 13 bases between them. In germline, CDR1 is LNHDA, CDR2 SQIVND (reference sequence). The CDR3 length is 14 residues. The CDR3: CASSIRQKDYGYTF. As DNA, the CDR3 is TGTGCCAGTAGTATCAGACAGAAAGATTATGGCTACACCTTC.

The chain recombines TRBV6-4 with TRBJ1-1; TRBD1 aligns across 9 bases. Germline V CDR1 and CDR2: MRHNA, SNTAGT. The V and J ends lost 6 bases and 0 bases, in that order; junction bases with no gene match: 2. This CDR3 is 14 amino acids long. The CDR3 DNA reads TGTGCCAGCAGGGGGGACAGGGTGAACACTGAAGCTTTCTTT. The encoded protein is CASRGDRVNTEAFF.

The genes are TRBV11-2 and TRBJ2-1; D might be TRBD2 (6 bases). Per germline, CDR1 SGHAT and CDR2 FQNNGV. The CDR3 has 15 amino acids. V lost 5 bases, J lost 5 bases, and 16 bases lay in between. The CDR3 reads CASSPIRRGNNEQFF. The CDR3 DNA reads as TGTGCCAGCAGCCCCATTCGGCGGGGCAACAATGAGCAGTTCTTC.

The sample holds a few counts of this clone. In DNA, the CDR3 is TGTGCCTGGAGTGCAGGACTGGACGGGTACGAGCAGTACTTC. It translates to CAWSAGLDGYEQYF. The chain recombines TRBV30 with TRBJ2-7; possible D gene TRBD2, 5 bases. The germline V and J ends were trimmed by 1 base and 4 bases, with 14 bases remaining between them. The germline V gene has CDR1 GTSNPN and CDR2 SVGIG (reference sequence). This CDR3 region has 14 residues. Supplemented by reference TRBV30 and TRBJ2-7, the full variable domain reads SQTIHQWPATLVQPVGSPLSLECTVEGTSNPNLYWYRQAAGRGLQLLFYSVGIGQISSEVPQNLSASRPQDRQFILSSKKLLLSDSGFYLCAWSAGLDGYEQYFGPGTRLTVT.

A few counts support this clone. This sample includes further DNA sequences coding for the same CDR3. This sequence joins TRBV7-2 and TRBJ1-2; the D is unclear. The CDR3 has 12 residues. The V gene's germline CDR1 is SGHTA and CDR2 FQGNSA. Between the trimmed V and J ends, which lost 3 bases and 4 bases, there was a span of 6 bases. The CDR3 here is CASSLVSYGYTF. CDR3 in DNA: TGTGCCAGCAGCTTGGTGAGCTATGGCTACACCTTC. The complete variable domain, with remaining parts taken from reference TRBV7-2 and TRBJ1-2, reads GAGVSQSPSNKVTEKGKDVELRCDPISGHTALYWYRQSLGQGLEFLIYFQGNSAPDKSGLPSDRFSAERTGGSVSTLTIQRTQQEDSAVYLCASSLVSYGYTFGSGTRLTVV.

The CDR3 is CASSEPGLTSEQYF. In DNA, the CDR3 is TGTGCCAGCAGTGAACCGGGACTAACCTCCGAGCAGTACTTC. The chain is built from TRBV6-5 and TRBJ2-7, with 7 bases aligning to TRBD2. V was pared by 5 bases and J by 6 bases, with 10 bases of the junction left unmatched. The CDR3 consists of 14 residues. Germline CDR1 is MNHEY and CDR2 is SVGAGI.

The chain employs TRBV11-2 and TRBJ2-1, with a possible D match to TRBD2 (6 bases). Trimming shortened V by 0 bases and J by 2 bases, and 8 bases separated the two germline ends. Germline loops: CDR1 SGHAT, CDR2 FQNNGV. The CDR3 extends over 15 amino acids. CDR3 region: CASSLEGEAYNEQFF. The CDR3 coding sequence is TGTGCCAGCAGCTTAGAGGGGGAGGCCTACAATGAGCAGTTCTTC. The whole variable domain, filled in from reference TRBV11-2 and TRBJ2-1, reads EAGVAQSPRYKIIEKRQSVAFWCNPISGHATLYWYQQILGQGPKLLIQFQNNGVVDDSQLPKDRFSAERLKGVDSTLKIQPAKLEDSAVYLCASSLEGEAYNEQFFGPGTRLTVL.

The chain has TRBV7-2 and TRBJ2-3; tentatively, D is TRBD2 (5 bases). CDR1 and CDR2 (germline): SGHTA, FQGNSA. Trimming shortened V by 0 bases and J by 0 bases, and 13 bases separated the two germline ends. The CDR3 totals 17 residues. The CDR3 sequence: CASSLALGETSTDTQYF. DNA of the CDR3: TGTGCCAGCAGCTTAGCCCTCGGGGAGACTAGCACAGATACGCAGTATTTT.

This clone was seen a few times. V gene TRBV7-3 combines with J gene TRBJ2-6, with a tentative D call TRBD1 (6 bases). This CDR3 spans 16 amino acids. CDR1 and CDR2 from the germline V gene are SGHTA and FQGTGA. V was pared by 6 bases and J by 0 bases, with 12 bases between. This CDR3 is CASSTPRGSGANVLTF. The DNA of the CDR3 is TGTGCCAGCAGTACCCCCAGGGGCTCTGGGGCCAACGTCCTGACTTTC.

The chain joins TRBV9 to TRBJ2-1; D remains ambiguous. Germline CDR1 is SGDLS and CDR2 is YYNGEE. This CDR3 region has 13 residues. Deletions cut 2 bases from V and 9 bases from J, with 12 bases between. As DNA, the CDR3 is TGTGCCAGCAGCGTCATCGTCACGGGTGAGCAGTTCTTC. This translates into CASSVIVTGEQFF.

This sequence joins TRBV7-9 and TRBJ2-1; 7 nucleotides agree with TRBD2. CDR1 SEHNR and CDR2 FQNEAQ come from the germline V gene (reference sequence). The trim removed 3 bases at V and 1 base at J, leaving 9 bases unmatched. This CDR3 is 17 amino acids long. CDR3 loop: CASSFKRGEGSYNEQFF. The CDR3 DNA sequence: TGTGCCAGCAGCTTCAAACGGGGGGAGGGTTCCTACAATGAGCAGTTCTTC.

In its sample, this clone was seen a few times. The chain couples TRBV5-1 to TRBJ1-2, with unresolved D. The germline V and J ends were trimmed by 5 bases and 8 bases, with 13 bases remaining between them. The CDR3 is made up of 12 amino acids. CDR1 and CDR2 (germline): SGHRS, YFSETQ. The CDR3 coding sequence is TGCGCCAGCAGGGGCCTTTTTGGGGGCTACACCTTC. Its translation is CASRGLFGGYTF.

This clone was seen only a few times. The V and J genes are TRBV2 and TRBJ1-2, with 8 nucleotides matching TRBD1. The CDR3 is 14 amino acids. V was clipped by 9 bases and J by 9 bases; unmatched bases: 15. CDR1 is SNHLY, CDR2 FYNNEI, per germline. The CDR3 DNA reads TGTGCCAGTACTTTTTCCGGGACAGGAAGCCGCTACACCTTC. This sequence encodes CASTFSGTGSRYTF. Full variable domain (rest looked up from reference TRBV2 and TRBJ1-2): EPEVTQTPSHQVTQMGQEVILRCVPISNHLYFYWYRQILGQKVEFLVSFYNNEISEKSEIFDDQFSVERPDGSNFTLKIRSTKLEDSAMYFCASTFSGTGSRYTFGSGTRLTVV.

V and J are TRBV7-2 and TRBJ1-4; no firm D call. The V and J ends lost 5 bases and 0 bases respectively, with 4 bases between them. The CDR3 is 13 amino acids. Germline CDR1 SGHTA, CDR2 FQGNSA. The CDR3 sequence: CASSPATNEKLFF. The CDR3 DNA reads as TGTGCCAGCAGCCCGGCAACTAATGAAAAACTGTTTTTT. Variable domain in full (rest from reference TRBV7-2 and TRBJ1-4): GAGVSQSPSNKVTEKGKDVELRCDPISGHTALYWYRQSLGQGLEFLIYFQGNSAPDKSGLPSDRFSAERTGGSVSTLTIQRTQQEDSAVYLCASSPATNEKLFFGSGTQLSVL.